One TCR beta chain is described in this entry. The antigen is not known. Primers: 60 Vbeta forward and 13 Jbeta reverse. Assay: immunoSEQ multiplex PCR; the TCRdb copy retains only in-frame clones and omits some. The top ten hold about 1.8% of the sample, which has about 250,000 clones, 80% to 95% seen once. Germline V lookup: CDR1 SGHTA, CDR2 FQGNSA. Trimming removed 2 bases from V and 1 base from J, with 7 bases in between. There are 14 residues in the CDR3. The sample belongs to a study of cytomegalovirus exposure and HLA in healthy donors. General study points: Segments of the TCR beta V type were, in most cases, productive about 87% or about 30% of the time in an earlier analysis. Testing in vitro showed a few CMV-associated chains specific for CMV antigens. Researchers reported in a later analysis that a missense DCLRE1C variant was tied to TCR beta V- and J-gene trimming.

Material: PBMCs. The receptor's source is a girl aged 2-10 years in good health and CMV-seronegative. The gene calls are TRBV7-2 and TRBJ2-3; D may be TRBD2 (5 bases). The CDR3 loop is CASSLSRGTDTQYF. The CDR3 DNA follows: TGTGCCAGCAGCTTATCGAGGGGCACAGATACGCAGTATTTT.